The present T cell receptor (beta chain) was sequenced within a study of blood T cell repertoires in COVID-19. Study-level information: Spain, Italy and the United States supplied samples that represented acute and convalescent COVID-19.

This CDR3 spans 17 amino acids. V was clipped by 5 bases and J by 0 bases; unmatched bases: 9. Germline values: CDR1 SNHLY, CDR2 FYNNEI. Per the original methods: The authors estimated nucleated cell counts from reference gene primer amplification. Measured with immunoSEQ multiplex PCR; TCRdb has only the in-frame clones, and not every one. The DNA gave D and trimming, while V, J and clone size come from that table. The sample yields about 240,000 clones, approximately 85% seen once. The TCR sequence derives from a man aged 80 or over with acute or convalescent COVID-19. The chain has TRBV2 and TRBJ1-2; TRBD1 matches at 10 bases. Sequences were obtained from peripheral blood. The CDR3 DNA sequence: TGTGCCAGCAGTACACAGACAGGGGGCCCAGCTAACTATGGCTACACCTTC. It translates to CASSTQTGGPANYGYTF.